This entry is about one T cell receptor (beta chain). This sample stems from a study of blood T cell repertoires in COVID-19. Overall study: There were acute and convalescent COVID-19 samples, and they came from the United States, Italy and Spain. T cells, B-cell-depleted T cells, or PBMCs provided the cDNA or gDNA that served as material.

While infection was still active, Seattle patients were enrolled and then followed longitudinally. Trimming took 3 bases from V and 0 from J; bases not matched to a gene: 5. The CDR3 consists of 15 residues. Per germline, CDR1 SGHRS and CDR2 YFSETQ. Methods used by the authors: From reference gene primer amplification, estimates of nucleated cell counts were derived. Measured with immunoSEQ multiplex PCR; TCRdb has only the in-frame clones, and not every one. That table supplies the V and J calls and clone size; D and trimming were determined from the DNA. The table shows around 300,000 clones, with roughly 88% occurring only once.

The TCR originated in a woman under 40 with COVID-19, enrolled during active disease. The rearrangement links TRBV5-1 to TRBJ1-2; TRBD1 matches 7 bases. What was sequenced was peripheral blood. The CDR3 DNA is TGCGCCAGCAGCTGGGGGACAGCTTCTAACTATGGCTACACCTTC. This encodes CASSWGTASNYGYTF.